Shown below are 31 T cell receptor beta chains from a single sample sequenced in a study of a mutant IDH1 vaccine in newly diagnosed glioma. For these TCRs, the target antigens are not known. Regarding time point: week 5, during vaccination. All doses held 300 ug of mutant IDH1 20-mer peptide, with topical imiquimod. TCRdb's copy holds only in-frame clones and misses some; the assay was immunoSEQ multiplex PCR. The sample has roughly 30,000 clones; just under 85% are singletons. The starting material was PBMCs, obtained from a glioma patient whose treatment included an IDH1 peptide vaccine. The receptors originated from a man between 25 and 39 years old with glioma.

The chain has TRBV28 and TRBJ2-2; D gene ambiguous. The germline V and J ends were trimmed by 5 bases and 6 bases, with 13 bases remaining between them. Germline CDR1 MDHEN, CDR2 SYDVKM. This CDR3 is built from 14 residues. The CDR3 DNA is TGTGCCAGCAGTCCCACGAGTAGGCCCGGGGAGCTGTTTTTT. Translating gives CASSPTSRPGELFF.

This clone was seen a few times. The chain uses TRBV27 and TRBJ2-2; D is unresolved. Between the trimmed V and J ends, which lost 4 bases and 1 base, there was a span of 4 bases. The CDR3 is 13 residues long. CDR1 MNHEY and CDR2 SMNVEV come from the germline V gene (reference sequence). DNA of the CDR3: TGTGCCAGCAGTTGGGTGAACACCGGGGAGCTGTTTTTT. Its protein product is CASSWVNTGELFF.

The chain recombines TRBV6-1 with TRBJ2-4; D not resolved. V was shortened by 2 bases and J by 6 bases, with 11 bases between the two germline ends. Germline CDR1 is MNHNS and CDR2 is SASEGT. The CDR3 extends over 14 amino acids. The CDR3 sequence is CASSERTILNIQYF. In nucleotides, the CDR3 is TGTGCCAGCAGTGAACGAACTATACTAAACATTCAGTACTTC.

The V call is TRBV19, the J call TRBJ1-1; D is undetermined. Germline V gives CDR1 LNHDA, CDR2 SQIVND (reference sequence). The CDR3 length is 14 residues. Trimming left V 3 bases short and J 1 base short, with 9 bases between. The CDR3 loop is CASSMDGENTEAFF. In nucleotides, the CDR3 is TGTGCCAGTAGTATGGACGGAGAGAACACTGAAGCTTTCTTT.

V is TRBV11-2 and J is TRBJ1-2, with D unresolved. V was trimmed by 1 base and J by 2 bases, leaving 5 bases between them. The V gene's germline CDR1 is SGHAT and CDR2 FQNNGV. The CDR3 consists of 13 residues. This CDR3 is CASSLGGNYGYTF. CDR3 coding DNA: TGTGCCAGCAGCTTAGGCGGCAACTATGGCTACACCTTC.

In its sample, this clone was seen once. The rearrangement joins TRBV11-3 to TRBJ2-1; D gene ambiguous. Trimming shortened V by 5 bases and J by 0 bases, and 8 bases separated the two germline ends. The CDR3 extends over 14 amino acids. Looked up from germline, CDR1 is SGHNT and CDR2 is YENEEA. The CDR3 loop is CASSPMSSYNEQFF. As DNA, the CDR3 is TGTGCCAGCAGCCCCATGAGCTCCTACAATGAGCAGTTCTTC.

There are a few counts of this clone. V usage is TRBV30 and J usage is TRBJ1-4; 9 bases are a match to TRBD1. Germline CDR1 reads GTSNPN; CDR2 reads SVGIG (reference sequence). CDR3 length equals 15 residues. J gave up 7 bases and V 2 bases, and 8 bases lay outside the gene matches. This CDR3 is CAWSFPGTGSEKLFF. DNA for the CDR3: TGTGCCTGGAGTTTCCCCGGGACAGGGAGTGAAAAACTGTTTTTT. Combining the CDR3 with reference TRBV30 and TRBJ1-4 gives the whole variable domain SQTIHQWPATLVQPVGSPLSLECTVEGTSNPNLYWYRQAAGRGLQLLFYSVGIGQISSEVPQNLSASRPQDRQFILSSKKLLLSDSGFYLCAWSFPGTGSEKLFFGSGTQLSVL.

This clone occurred once. The rearrangement joins TRBV29-1 to TRBJ2-1; 13 bases agree with TRBD2. This CDR3 region has 15 residues. Germline V gene data show CDR1 as SQVTM and CDR2 as ANQGSEA. J gave up 0 bases and V 7 bases, and 3 bases lay outside the gene matches. CDR3 sequence (DNA): TGCAGCGCCGGGACTAGCGGGATCTCCTACAATGAGCAGTTCTTC. Encoded protein: CSAGTSGISYNEQFF.

The V and J genes are TRBV6-6 and TRBJ2-7; D remains ambiguous. Germline assignment: CDR1 MNHNY and CDR2 SVGAGI (reference sequence). V gave up 8 bases and J gave up 1 base, with 6 bases separating them. This CDR3 is built from 11 residues. This CDR3 reads CASGQSYEQYF. The CDR3 DNA sequence: TGTGCCAGCGGGCAATCCTACGAGCAGTACTTC.

The V gene is TRBV9, the J gene TRBJ2-2; either TRBD1 or TRBD2 may supply D (5 bases each). This CDR3 comprises 14 residues. The germline V gene encodes CDR1 SGDLS and CDR2 YYNGEE. The V and J ends lost 0 bases and 6 bases respectively, with 9 bases between them. The CDR3 loop is CASSVGGSAGELFF. CDR3 bases: TGTGCCAGCAGCGTAGGGGGGTCGGCCGGGGAGCTGTTTTTT.

The CDR3 DNA follows: TGCGCCAGCAGCCACGTCGGCGGGGGGAGATTTGAAAAACTGTTTTTT. This encodes CASSHVGGGRFEKLFF. The V call is TRBV4-1, the J call TRBJ1-4; D perhaps matches TRBD1 (5 bases). Between the trimmed V and J ends, which lost 3 bases and 7 bases, there was a span of 18 bases. The CDR3 runs to 16 residues. Germline V gene data show CDR1 as MGHRA and CDR2 as YSYEKL.

The chain joins TRBV4-1 to TRBJ2-2, with TRBD1 as a possible D gene (6 bases). V shed 4 bases and J shed 6 bases, with 9 bases lying between them. CDR1 is MGHRA, CDR2 YSYEKL, per germline. The CDR3 length is 13 residues. The CDR3 protein is CASSRNRAGELFF. DNA for the CDR3: TGCGCCAGCAGCCGAAACAGGGCCGGGGAGCTGTTTTTT.

This chain joins TRBV29-1 and TRBJ1-5; D is ambiguous. Germline V gene sequence: CDR1 SQVTM, CDR2 ANQGSEA. Trimming stripped 4 bases from V and 2 bases from J, with 12 bases between. The CDR3 sequence is 14 residues long. In DNA, the CDR3 is TGCAGCGTTGTGGAGGGATCGCGCAATCAGCCCCAGCATTTT. It encodes CSVVEGSRNQPQHF.

V and J are TRBV29-1 and TRBJ2-5, with D maybe TRBD1 (6 bases). Germline V gives CDR1 SQVTM, CDR2 ANQGSEA. The CDR3 is made up of 14 amino acids. V was cut by 6 bases and J by 5 bases, with 19 bases left in between. The CDR3 DNA sequence: TGCAGCGTCTCTAGGACAGTTAGGGGTGAGACCCAGTACTTC. Translation: CSVSRTVRGETQYF.

This chain uses TRBV19 with TRBJ2-5; 9 positions agree with TRBD2. The germline V gene encodes CDR1 LNHDA and CDR2 SQIVND (reference sequence). There are 17 residues in the CDR3. V shed 5 bases, J shed 4 bases, and the junction held 14 bases outside the gene matches. For the CDR3, the DNA is TGTGCCAGTAGTCCCCAGCGGGGGGCGGGCCAGGGAGAGACCCAGTACTTC. Its translation is CASSPQRGAGQGETQYF. Together with reference TRBV19 and TRBJ2-5, the CDR3 gives the full variable domain: DGGITQSPKYLFRKEGQNVTLSCEQNLNHDAMYWYRQDPGQGLRLIYYSQIVNDFQKGDIAEGYSVSREKKESFPLTVTSAQKNPTAFYLCASSPQRGAGQGETQYFGPGTRLLVL.

The rearrangement uses TRBV27 and TRBJ1-1; D possibly corresponds to TRBD1 (5 bases). CDR1 is MNHEY and CDR2 is SMNVEV in the germline V gene (reference sequence). Trimming took 3 bases from V and 0 from J, leaving 8 bases between them. The CDR3 is made up of 14 amino acids. CDR3 amino acids: CASSFAGLNTEAFF. The CDR3 DNA reads as TGTGCCAGCAGTTTTGCAGGGTTGAACACTGAAGCTTTCTTT.

This chain uses TRBV28 with TRBJ1-5; 7 bases fit TRBD1. CDR3 length: 14 amino acids. The trim removed 0 bases at V and 16 bases at J, leaving 12 bases unmatched. Germline-derived CDR1 and CDR2 are MDHEN and SYDVKM. CDR3 in DNA: TGTGCCAGCAGTTTATGGGGAGGGGGCCGGCCCGCACATTTT. It specifies CASSLWGGGRPAHF. Variable domain in full (rest from reference TRBV28 and TRBJ1-5): DVKVTQSSRYLVKRTGEKVFLECVQDMDHENMFWYRQDPGLGLRLIYFSYDVKMKEKGDIPEGYSVSREKKERFSLILESASTNQTSMYLCASSLWGGGRPAHFGDGTRLSIL.

V is TRBV30 and J is TRBJ1-3, with unresolved D. Looked up from germline, CDR1 is GTSNPN and CDR2 is SVGIG (reference sequence). The CDR3 length is 14 residues. V shed 0 bases and J shed 0 bases, with 6 bases lying between them. The CDR3 DNA is TGTGCCTGGAGTGTAGGACGCTCTGGAAACACCATATATTTT. This translates into CAWSVGRSGNTIYF.

In this sample, this clone turned up a few times. The chain has TRBV27 and TRBJ1-4, with a possible D match to TRBD1 (5 bases). The germline V and J ends were trimmed by 3 bases and 7 bases, with 15 bases remaining between them. There are 15 residues in the CDR3. Per germline, CDR1 MNHEY and CDR2 SMNVEV (reference sequence). Written as DNA, the CDR3 is TGTGCCAGCAGTTTCCTAGGGGATGTCGGTGAAAAACTGTTTTTT. Its translation: CASSFLGDVGEKLFF.

This clone was seen once. The chain recombines TRBV6-6 with TRBJ1-3, with D perhaps matching TRBD1 (6 bases). Germline assignment: CDR1 MNHNY and CDR2 SVGAGI (reference sequence). V dropped 7 bases and J dropped 2 bases, with 9 bases sitting between them. This CDR3 comprises 13 residues. CDR3 sequence: CASIKGAGNTIYF. The CDR3 coding sequence is TGTGCCAGCATTAAGGGGGCTGGAAACACCATATATTTT.

The chain is built from TRBV2 and TRBJ2-3, with D possibly being TRBD1 or TRBD2 (5 bases each). Trimming shortened V by 3 bases and J by 4 bases, and 8 bases separated the two germline ends. The CDR3 spans 13 residues. Germline CDR1 reads SNHLY; CDR2 reads FYNNEI. CDR3 amino acids: CASSERGADTQYF. The CDR3, as DNA: TGTGCCAGCAGTGAGAGGGGAGCAGATACGCAGTATTTT. Combining the CDR3 with reference TRBV2 and TRBJ2-3 gives the whole variable domain EPEVTQTPSHQVTQMGQEVILRCVPISNHLYFYWYRQILGQKVEFLVSFYNNEISEKSEIFDDQFSVERPDGSNFTLKIRSTKLEDSAMYFCASSERGADTQYFGPGTRLTVL.

The chain joins TRBV7-2 to TRBJ2-1; 7 nucleotides match TRBD2. V dropped 5 bases and J dropped 5; count of bases not matched to a gene: 6. The CDR3 loop spans 14 amino acids. The germline gives CDR1 SGHTA, CDR2 FQGNSA. CDR3 in amino acids: CASSLQRGHNEQFF. The DNA of the CDR3 is TGTGCCAGCAGCCTCCAGCGGGGACACAATGAGCAGTTCTTC.

V usage is TRBV20-1 and J usage is TRBJ2-3; D call uncertain. V shed 5 bases and J shed 3 bases, with 6 bases lying between them. The germline V gene has CDR1 DFQATT and CDR2 SNEGSKA (reference sequence). The CDR3 covers 11 residues. The CDR3 loop reads CSAVVTDTQYF. The CDR3 coding sequence is TGCAGTGCTGTGGTGACAGATACGCAGTATTTT.

The chain uses TRBV5-1 and TRBJ1-5, with D possibly matching TRBD1 (5 bases). CDR1 SGHRS and CDR2 YFSETQ come from the germline V gene. The V end was cut by 1 base, the J end by 7 bases, with 12 bases between. The CDR3 is 14 amino acids. CDR3 bases: TGCGCCAGCAGCTTGTCTCAGGGTGACCAGCCCCAGCATTTT. This codes for CASSLSQGDQPQHF.

CDR3 in amino acids: CASSEYSAGELFF. The CDR3 bases are TGTGCCAGCAGTGAATATAGTGCCGGGGAGCTGTTTTTT. The gene calls are TRBV6-1 and TRBJ2-2, with unresolved D. CDR1 and CDR2 from the germline V gene are MNHNS and SASEGT. Trimming shortened V by 2 bases and J by 6 bases, and 7 bases separated the two germline ends. CDR3 length equals 13 residues.

The chain carries TRBV30 and TRBJ1-5; D may be TRBD1 (5 bases). The V end was cut by 2 bases, the J end by 2 bases, with 16 bases between. Germline assignment: CDR1 GTSNPN and CDR2 SVGIG (reference sequence). The CDR3 has 16 amino acids. CDR3 amino acids: CAWSTSPGTRNQPQHF. The CDR3 DNA is TGTGCCTGGAGTACAAGCCCGGGGACTCGCAATCAGCCCCAGCATTTT.

This clone was seen a single time. Germline is not matched at one junction end, which may reflect a read error. J is TRBJ1-3 and V is TRBV10-3; D unresolved. The germline gives CDR1 ENHRY, CDR2 SYGVKD. The CDR3 is made up of 15 amino acids. The CDR3, as DNA: TGTGCCATCAGTGAGTCAATGTCGCAGGATATATCTTCGCATTTT. Amino acid sequence: CAISESMSQDISSHF.

This chain uses TRBV5-1 with TRBJ2-1; 9 bases are shared with TRBD2. Germline CDR1 is SGHRS and CDR2 is YFSETQ. The CDR3 spans 16 residues. Trimming at V came to 4 bases and at J to 4 bases, leaving 9 bases not matched to a gene. The CDR3 coding sequence is TGCGCCAGCAGCCCCGGGGTAGCGGGAGTATACAATGAGCAGTTCTTC. Translating it yields CASSPGVAGVYNEQFF.

The chain couples TRBV5-1 to TRBJ2-7; 11 nucleotides line up with TRBD2. There are 18 residues in the CDR3. V lost 0 bases and J lost 2; bases outside the gene matches: 10. The germline CDR1 and CDR2 sequences are SGHRS and YFSETQ. The CDR3 is CASSLAVAGGSTTYEQYF. The CDR3 nucleotides read TGCGCCAGCAGCTTGGCGGTAGCGGGAGGGTCGACTACCTACGAGCAGTACTTC.

The V call is TRBV2, the J call TRBJ2-2; D not resolved. Germline V gene sequence: CDR1 SNHLY, CDR2 FYNNEI. The CDR3 has 12 residues. Trimming took 7 bases from V and 3 from J, leaving 6 bases between them. The CDR3 region is CASTLYTGELFF. DNA for the CDR3: TGTGCCAGCACCCTTTACACCGGGGAGCTGTTTTTT.

J is TRBJ2-7 and V is TRBV6-6; no clear D gene. This CDR3 region has 12 residues. CDR1 and CDR2 from the germline V gene are MNHNY and SVGAGI (reference sequence). Trimming cost V 0 bases and J 2 bases, with 2 bases left between them. The CDR3 region is CASSYSAYEQYF. DNA of the CDR3: TGTGCCAGCAGTTACTCCGCCTACGAGCAGTACTTC.